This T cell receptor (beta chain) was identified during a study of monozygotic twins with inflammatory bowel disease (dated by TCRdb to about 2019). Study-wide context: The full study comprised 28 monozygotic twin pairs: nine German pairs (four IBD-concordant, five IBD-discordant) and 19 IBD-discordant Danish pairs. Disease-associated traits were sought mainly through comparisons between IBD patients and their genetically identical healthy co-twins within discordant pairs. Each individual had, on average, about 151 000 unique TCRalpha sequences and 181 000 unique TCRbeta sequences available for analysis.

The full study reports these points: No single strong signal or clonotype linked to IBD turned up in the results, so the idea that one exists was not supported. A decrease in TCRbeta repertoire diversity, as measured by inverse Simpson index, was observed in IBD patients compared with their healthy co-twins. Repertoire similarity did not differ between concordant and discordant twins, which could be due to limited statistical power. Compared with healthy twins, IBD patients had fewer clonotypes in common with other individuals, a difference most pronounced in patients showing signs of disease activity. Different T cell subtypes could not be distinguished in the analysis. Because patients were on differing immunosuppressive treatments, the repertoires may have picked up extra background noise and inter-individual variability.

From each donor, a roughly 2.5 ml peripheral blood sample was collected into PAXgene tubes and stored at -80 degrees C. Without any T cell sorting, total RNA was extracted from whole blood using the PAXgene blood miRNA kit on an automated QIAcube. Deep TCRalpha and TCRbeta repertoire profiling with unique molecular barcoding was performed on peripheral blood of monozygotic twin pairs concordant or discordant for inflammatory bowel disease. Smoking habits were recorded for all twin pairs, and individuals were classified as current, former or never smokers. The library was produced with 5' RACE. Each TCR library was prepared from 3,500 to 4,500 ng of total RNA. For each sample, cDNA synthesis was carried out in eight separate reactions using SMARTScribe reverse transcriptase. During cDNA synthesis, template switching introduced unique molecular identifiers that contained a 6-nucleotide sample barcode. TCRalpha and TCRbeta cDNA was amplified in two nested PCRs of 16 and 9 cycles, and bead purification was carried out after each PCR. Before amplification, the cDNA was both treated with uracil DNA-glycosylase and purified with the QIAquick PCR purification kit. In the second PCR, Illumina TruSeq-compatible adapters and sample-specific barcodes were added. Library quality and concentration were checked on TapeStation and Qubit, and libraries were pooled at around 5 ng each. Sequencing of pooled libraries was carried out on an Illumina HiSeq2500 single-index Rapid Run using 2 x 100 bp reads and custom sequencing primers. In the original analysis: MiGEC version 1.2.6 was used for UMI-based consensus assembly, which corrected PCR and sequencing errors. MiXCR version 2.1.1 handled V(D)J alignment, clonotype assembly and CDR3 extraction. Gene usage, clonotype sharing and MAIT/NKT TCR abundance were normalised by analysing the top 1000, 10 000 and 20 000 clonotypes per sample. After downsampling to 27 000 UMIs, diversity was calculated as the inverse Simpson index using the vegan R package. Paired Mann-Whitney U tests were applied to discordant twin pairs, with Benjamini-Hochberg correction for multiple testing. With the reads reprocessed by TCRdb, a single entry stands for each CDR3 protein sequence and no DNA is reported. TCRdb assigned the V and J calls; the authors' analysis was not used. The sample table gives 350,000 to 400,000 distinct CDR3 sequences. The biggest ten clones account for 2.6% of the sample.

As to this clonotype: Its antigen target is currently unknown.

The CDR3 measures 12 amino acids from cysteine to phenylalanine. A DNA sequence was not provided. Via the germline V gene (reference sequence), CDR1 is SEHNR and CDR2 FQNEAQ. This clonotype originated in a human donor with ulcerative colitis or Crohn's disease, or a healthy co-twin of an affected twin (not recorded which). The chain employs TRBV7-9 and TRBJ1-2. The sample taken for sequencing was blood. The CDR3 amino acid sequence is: CASSYSNYGYTF.